The TCR beta chain described here comes from a study of beta chain features in type 1 diabetes (dated by TCRdb to the late 2010s). About the investigation overall: Patients and healthy donors did not differ in mean age, gender distribution, total cell number or subset yield. A total of about 110 million sorted cells were examined across all samples, and the number of cells per subset was strongly correlated with RNA yield. In the study, recently diagnosed type 1 diabetes patients and matched healthy donors were compared on the TCRB repertoires of their sorted circulating CD4+ T cell subsets. Whereas all 28 donors provided naive and central memory subsets, regulatory and stem cell-like memory subsets were isolated from just 8 patients and roughly 8 healthy donors.

All of the isolated RNA was reverse transcribed with the High Capacity cDNA Reverse Transcription Kit, so expressed TCRB transcripts were sequenced. Deep immunoSEQ sequencing was applied to naive, central memory and regulatory T cell samples, giving an average of around 4 million total reads per sample. Sorted cells were lysed in RLT buffer and RNA was extracted with DNase-treated RNeasy Micro or Mini kits, depending on cell number. To prevent cross-contamination, every cell subset was processed on its own, while patient and healthy donor samples were processed together. The immunoSEQ multiplex PCR was used to amplify TCRB sequences from cDNA, generating 87-bp fragments that spanned the CDR3 region. Sequencing of the amplicons was performed on the Illumina HiSeq platform. Per the source publication's procedure: Synthetic template baselines were used to correct PCR bias computationally, reads within Hamming distance 2 were collapsed together, and singletons that could not be merged were discarded. Reads were aligned to IMGT to assign V, D and J genes, CDR3 length, and insertions or deletions at six rearrangement sites. Within each subset, clonotype counts were normalized to sorted cell number, and only after that were true diversity and Gini coefficients computed with the tcR R package. The overlap coefficient, calculated on TCRB nucleotide sequences, was used to quantify repertoire sharing. Out-of-frame TCRB sequences from naive cells were analyzed as a proxy for the pre-selection repertoire. TCRdb's version of the immuneACCESS table is confined to in-frame rearrangements and falls short of the full clone set. An unresolved V gene accounts for under half of the shortfall where checked; the remainder is of unknown origin. V, J and clone size are those of that table, while D and trimming were read from the DNA. A total of around 350,000 clones appear in this sample, roughly 12% of them only once. The top ten constitute approximately 0.015% of the sample.

General findings and caveats noted by the study authors: Because cDNA rather than genomic DNA was sequenced, highly expressing activated cells could have been over-represented, although no difference in activation and CD3 levels was found between groups. At VDJ recombination sites, patients with type 1 diabetes made fewer insertions and deleted more nucleotides, a pattern implying thymic rearrangement abnormalities. Naive, central memory and regulatory TCRB repertoires appeared to be more alike among patients than among healthy donors. Because small numbers of individuals were included in the HLA sub-analyses, any influence of HLA type on TCRB rearrangement was left unresolved. Shorter templates might have been favored by PCR, but patient and control samples were amplified and corrected together, so both groups would have been affected equally by any skew. Type 1 diabetes patients showed a moderate but significant shortening of TCRB CDR3 length in all four CD4+ subsets.

Each donor gave one peripheral blood draw, around 100 mL on average, collected into heparinised tubes. Using a panel that included CD45RO, CCR7, CD25, CD127, CD95 and CD27, naive, central memory, regulatory and stem cell-like memory CD4+ T cells were sorted on a BD FACSAria II. A purity above 95% was achieved for all sorted populations. PBMCs were separated immediately by Lymphoprep density gradient centrifugation and were stained directly, without being cultured. So that batch effects would be minimized, each experiment stained and sorted samples in pairs, pairing one healthy donor with one patient. A distance of 9 bases separates the germline ends of V and J, which lose 2 bases and 5 bases respectively. Taken from cysteine to phenylalanine, the CDR3 has 12 residues. Only the CDR3 portion is preserved as DNA: 36 bases, with reading frame beginning at the first base. CDR1 SQVTM and CDR2 ANQGSEA are derived from the germline V gene.

Concerning this clone itself: This clone's antigen is unknown. No quality values exist for individual bases; no much larger clone is one base distant.

The TCR sequence derives from a man aged 18 to 35 in good health. The V and J segments used are TRBV29-1 and TRBJ1-2; there is no confident call for the D gene. The sequenced sample consisted of naive CD4+ T cells from blood. The cell subset or site label, as the study defines it: true naive CD4+ T cells. The nucleotide sequence is TGCAGCGTTGAAACAGTCAAATATGGCTACACCTTC. Its protein is CSVETVKYGYTF.